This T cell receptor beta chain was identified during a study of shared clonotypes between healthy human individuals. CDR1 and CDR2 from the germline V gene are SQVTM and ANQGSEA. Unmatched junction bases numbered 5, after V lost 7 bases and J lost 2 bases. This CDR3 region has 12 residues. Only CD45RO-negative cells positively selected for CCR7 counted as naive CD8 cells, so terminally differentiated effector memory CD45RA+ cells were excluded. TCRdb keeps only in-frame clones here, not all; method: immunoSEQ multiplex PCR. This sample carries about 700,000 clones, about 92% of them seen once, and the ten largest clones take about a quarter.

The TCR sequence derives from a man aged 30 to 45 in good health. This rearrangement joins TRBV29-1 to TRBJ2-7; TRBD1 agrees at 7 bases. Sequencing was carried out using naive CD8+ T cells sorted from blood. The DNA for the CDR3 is TGCAGCGCCGGGGACAGTCCCTACGAGCAGTACTTC. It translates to CSAGDSPYEQYF.